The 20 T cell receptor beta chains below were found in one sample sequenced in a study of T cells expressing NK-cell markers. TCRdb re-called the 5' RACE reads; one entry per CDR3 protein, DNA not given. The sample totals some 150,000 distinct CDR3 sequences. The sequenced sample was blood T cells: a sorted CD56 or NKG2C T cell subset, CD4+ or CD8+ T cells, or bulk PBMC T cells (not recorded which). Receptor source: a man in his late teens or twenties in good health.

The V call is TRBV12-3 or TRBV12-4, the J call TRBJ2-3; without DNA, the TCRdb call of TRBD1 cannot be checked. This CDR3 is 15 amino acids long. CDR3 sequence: CASSSPSAMTDTQYF.

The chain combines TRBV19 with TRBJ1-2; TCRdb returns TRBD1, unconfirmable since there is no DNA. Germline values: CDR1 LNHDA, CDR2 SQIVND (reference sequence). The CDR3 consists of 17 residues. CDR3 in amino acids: CASSTRDSPLKDYGYTF.

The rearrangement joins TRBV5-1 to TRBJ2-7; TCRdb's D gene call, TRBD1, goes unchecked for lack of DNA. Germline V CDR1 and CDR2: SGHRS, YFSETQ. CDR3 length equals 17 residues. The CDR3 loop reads CASSLEGWGQGYIEQYF.

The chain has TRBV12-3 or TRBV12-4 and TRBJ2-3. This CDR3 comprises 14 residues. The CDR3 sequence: CASSLYTGTDTQYF.

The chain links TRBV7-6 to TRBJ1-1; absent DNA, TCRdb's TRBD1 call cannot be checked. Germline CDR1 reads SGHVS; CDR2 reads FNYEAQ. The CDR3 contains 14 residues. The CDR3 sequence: CASSLAPGNTEAFF.

The CDR3 loop reads CASSLGGQGYEQYF. The J gene is TRBJ2-7, the V gene TRBV5-1; TCRdb's D call of TRBD1 is untestable without DNA. The CDR3 covers 14 residues. Germline values: CDR1 SGHRS, CDR2 YFSETQ.

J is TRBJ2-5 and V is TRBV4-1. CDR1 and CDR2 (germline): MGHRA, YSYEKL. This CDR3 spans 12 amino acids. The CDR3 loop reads CASSPGFETQYF.

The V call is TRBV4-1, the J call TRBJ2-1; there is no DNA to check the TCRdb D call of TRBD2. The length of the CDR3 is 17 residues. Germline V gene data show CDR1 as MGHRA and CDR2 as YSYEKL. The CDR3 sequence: CASSPHVAGGPRNEQFF.

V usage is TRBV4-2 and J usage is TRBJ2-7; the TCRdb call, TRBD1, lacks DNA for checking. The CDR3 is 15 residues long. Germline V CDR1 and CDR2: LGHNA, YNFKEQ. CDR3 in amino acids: CASSHTGQGTYEQYF.

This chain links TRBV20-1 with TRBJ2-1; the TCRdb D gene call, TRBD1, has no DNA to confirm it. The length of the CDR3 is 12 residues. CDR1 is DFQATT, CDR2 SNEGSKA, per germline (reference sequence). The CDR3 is CSAKDGTDEQFF.

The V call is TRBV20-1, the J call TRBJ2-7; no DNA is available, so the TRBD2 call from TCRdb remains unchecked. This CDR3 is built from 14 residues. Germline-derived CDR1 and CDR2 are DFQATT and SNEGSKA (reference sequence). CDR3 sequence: CSASPGTGLYEQYF.

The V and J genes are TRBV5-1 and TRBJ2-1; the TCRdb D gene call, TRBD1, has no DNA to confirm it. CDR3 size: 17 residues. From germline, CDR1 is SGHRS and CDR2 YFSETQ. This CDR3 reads CASSHPDGQGAYNEQFF.

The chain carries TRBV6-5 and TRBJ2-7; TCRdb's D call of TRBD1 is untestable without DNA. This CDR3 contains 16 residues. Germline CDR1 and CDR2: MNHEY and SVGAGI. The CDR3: CASSPGAQGKTYEQYF.

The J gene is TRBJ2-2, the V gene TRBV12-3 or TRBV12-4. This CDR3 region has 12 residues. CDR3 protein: CASSSVEGELFF.

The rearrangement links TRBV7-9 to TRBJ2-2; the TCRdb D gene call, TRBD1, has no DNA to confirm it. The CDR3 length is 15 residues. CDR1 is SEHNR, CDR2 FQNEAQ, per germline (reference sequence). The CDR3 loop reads CASSLVPVTTGELFF.

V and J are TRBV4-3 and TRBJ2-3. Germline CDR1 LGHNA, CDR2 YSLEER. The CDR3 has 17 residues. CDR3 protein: CASSQDLGGVNTDTQYF.

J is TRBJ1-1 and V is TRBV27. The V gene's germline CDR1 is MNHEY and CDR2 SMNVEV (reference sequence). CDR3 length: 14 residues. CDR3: CASSLLGRDTEAFF.

The chain's CDR3 is CASSYLGGAGNTEAFF. The chain combines TRBV6-9 with TRBJ1-1; TCRdb's D call of TRBD1 is untestable without DNA. There are 16 residues in the CDR3. Looked up from germline, CDR1 is MNHGY and CDR2 is SVAAGI.

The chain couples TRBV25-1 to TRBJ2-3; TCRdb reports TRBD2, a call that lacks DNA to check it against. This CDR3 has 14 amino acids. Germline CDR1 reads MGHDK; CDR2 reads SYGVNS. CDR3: CASGTSGSTDTQYF. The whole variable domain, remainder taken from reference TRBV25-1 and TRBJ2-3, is EADIYQTPRYLVIGTGKKITLECSQTMGHDKMYWYQQDPGMELHLIHYSYGVNSTEKGDLSSESTVSRIRTEHFPLTLESARPSHTSQYLCASGTSGSTDTQYFGPGTRLTVL.

The chain's CDR3 is CSVDGRYEQFF. The chain couples TRBV29-1 to TRBJ2-1. From germline, CDR1 is SQVTM and CDR2 ANQGSEA. The CDR3 spans 11 residues.